The rows below give T cell receptor beta chains drawn from one sample of a study of blood T cell repertoires in COVID-19. Produced via immunoSEQ multiplex PCR; TCRdb's table is partial and in-frame only. Of about 210,000 clones in the sample, around four fifths were seen once. The source material was peripheral blood. All receptors come from a woman aged 50 to 60 with active or convalescent COVID-19. Each CDR3 is given with its conserved first and last residue. The D gene is left open where the match is weak. Clone size is stated in some rows and not others, as once, few, many or a class when expanded.

cdr3_nt cdr3_aa cdr3_length j_call clone_size d_call v_call
TGTGCCAGCAGCCCCAGTTCCCTTGCAACTAATGAAAAACTGTTTTTT CASSPSSLATNEKLFF 16 TRBJ1-4 . . TRBV9
TGTGCTAGTGGTTGGACAGGGGCTGGAAACACCATATATTTT CASGWTGAGNTIYF 14 TRBJ1-3 . TRBD1 TRBV12-5
TGTGCCAGCAGCCAAGCCCTCAACACCGGGGAGCTGTTTTTT CASSQALNTGELFF 14 TRBJ2-2 . . TRBV14
TGCGCCAGCAGCTTAACAGGGGAGAACACTGAAGCTTTCTTT CASSLTGENTEAFF 14 TRBJ1-1 few TRBD1 TRBV5-1
TGCAGCGTTGCGGTTTCGGTGTCAGGGGATCAGCCCCAGCATTTT CSVAVSVSGDQPQHF 15 TRBJ1-5 few . TRBV29-1
TGTGCCACCCATGGAGTGGGAGGGTGGTATTTT CATHGVGGWYF 11 TRBJ2-3 . TRBD2 TRBV15
TGTGCCAGCAGCTCCTTCGGGACAGGAGAGGAGATCACTGAAGCTTTCTTT CASSSFGTGEEITEAFF 17 TRBJ1-1 . TRBD1 TRBV5-6
TGTGCCAGTAGTATTCTCGGCAGGGGGGACTATGGCTACACCTTC CASSILGRGDYGYTF 15 TRBJ1-2 . TRBD1 TRBV19
TGTGCCAGCTCACCACGGGGACAGGGAGATGAAAAACTGTTTTTT CASSPRGQGDEKLFF 15 TRBJ1-4 . TRBD1 TRBV18
TGTGCCAGCAGTGAAGCGGGGGGACTTCTACCCCATTTT CASSEAGGLLPHF 13 TRBJ1-5 . . TRBV6-1
TGCGCCAGCAGCTCTCCCGGGACAGGGGCTGGAAACACCATATATTTT CASSSPGTGAGNTIYF 16 TRBJ1-3 . TRBD1 TRBV4-1
TGTGCCAGCACCCTAGCGGGGTCCTCCTACGAGCAGTACTTC CASTLAGSSYEQYF 14 TRBJ2-7 . TRBD2 TRBV6-5
TGCAGCGTTGAGTTGGACAGGACCGAGGGGGTGTTTTTT CSVELDRTEGVFF 13 TRBJ1-4 . TRBD1 TRBV29-1